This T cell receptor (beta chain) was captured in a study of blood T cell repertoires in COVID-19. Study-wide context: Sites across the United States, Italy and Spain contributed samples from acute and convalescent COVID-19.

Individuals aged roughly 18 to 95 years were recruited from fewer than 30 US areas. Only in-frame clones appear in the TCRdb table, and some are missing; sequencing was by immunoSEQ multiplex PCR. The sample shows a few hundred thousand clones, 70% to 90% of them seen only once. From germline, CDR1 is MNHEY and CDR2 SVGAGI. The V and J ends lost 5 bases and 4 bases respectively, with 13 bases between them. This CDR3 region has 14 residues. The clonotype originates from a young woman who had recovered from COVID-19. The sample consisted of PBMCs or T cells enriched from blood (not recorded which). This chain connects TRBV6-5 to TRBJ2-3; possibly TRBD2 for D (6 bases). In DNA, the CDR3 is TGTGCCAGCAGTCGGGGGTCCGGCGCAGATACGCAGTATTTT. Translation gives CASSRGSGADTQYF.